This T cell receptor beta chain derives from a study of cytomegalovirus exposure and HLA in healthy donors. PCR involved 60 Vbeta and 13 Jbeta primers. The repertoire was sequenced with immunoSEQ multiplex PCR; TCRdb's copy has only in-frame clones and lacks some. This sample's clone table lists 53,000 or so clones. As concerns this clone: No antigen is known for it.

Points from the study as a whole: HLA-A and HLA-B allele assignments for most subjects were reportedly predicted accurately using TCR beta sequences. The authors judged a highly shared variant cluster likely a sequencing artifact.

Germline-derived CDR1 and CDR2 are MGHDK and SYGVNS. V was shortened by 6 bases and J by 0 bases, with 17 bases between the two germline ends. The CDR3 extends over 16 amino acids. The receptor comes from a male donor in good health and CMV-seropositive. Sequenced material: PBMCs. V and J are TRBV25-1 and TRBJ1-1; tentative D call: TRBD1 (5 bases). The CDR3 loop is CASSLGTGGMNTEAFF. CDR3 sequence (DNA): TGTGCCAGCAGCCTCGGAACCGGGGGAATGAACACTGAAGCTTTCTTT.